The 19 T cell receptor beta chains reported below all come from one sample, sequenced in a study of beta chain features in type 1 diabetes (dated by TCRdb to 2016 to 2019). Receptor libraries were prepared by the immunoSEQ multiplex PCR assay. All of the isolated RNA was reverse transcribed with the High Capacity cDNA Reverse Transcription Kit, so expressed TCRB transcripts were sequenced. The table was pulled from immuneACCESS by TCRdb, which kept in-frame rearrangements only. Such tables lose some clones; where checked, under half of the loss comes from unresolved V genes, and the rest has no known cause. The sample records about 140,000 clones, 9.5% to 10% of which are singletons. The ten largest account for about 0.6% of the sample. Sequenced: central memory CD4+ T cells from blood. The source of these receptors is a woman aged 40 to 55 in good health.

This clone was recorded a few times. This rearrangement joins TRBV7-2 to TRBJ1-2, with unresolved D. In germline, CDR1 is SGHTA, CDR2 FQGNSA. CDR3 length: 13 amino acids. V dropped 5 bases and J dropped 8 bases, with 15 bases sitting between them. CDR3 sequence (DNA): TGTGCCAGCAGCCCCCGACACCGTCGGGGCTACACCTTC. Its translation is CASSPRHRRGYTF.

This clone was counted only a few times. This chain joins TRBV10-3 and TRBJ2-3; a possible D gene is TRBD1 (6 bases). The CDR3 sequence is 14 residues long. Germline values: CDR1 ENHRY, CDR2 SYGVKD. The V end lost 10 bases, the J end lost 7 bases, and 21 bases lay between the germline ends. CDR3 sequence (DNA): TGTGCCACCTGGGCTCAGGGGACGTCAAATACGCAGTATTTT. This gives the protein CATWAQGTSNTQYF.

The chain joins TRBV5-1 to TRBJ2-1, with 13 bases lining up with TRBD2. V lost 0 bases, J lost 4 bases, and 10 bases stayed unmatched. The CDR3 totals 19 residues. Germline V gene data show CDR1 as SGHRS and CDR2 as YFSETQ. CDR3 protein: CASSLARLAGGRPYNEQFF. The CDR3, as DNA: TGCGCCAGCAGCTTGGCTCGACTAGCGGGGGGCCGACCTTACAATGAGCAGTTCTTC.

The chain combines TRBV6-5 with TRBJ1-1; the D gene is possibly TRBD1 (5 bases). V lost 6 bases and J lost 7, with 15 bases in between. This CDR3 region has 13 residues. Germline-derived CDR1 and CDR2 are MNHEY and SVGAGI. The CDR3 DNA reads as TGTGCCAGCAGCCTGGGGCCGCGGGGTGAAGCTTTCTTT. Translation: CASSLGPRGEAFF.

The V call is TRBV25-1, the J call TRBJ2-7; 7 bases are a match to TRBD1. Germline loops: CDR1 MGHDK, CDR2 SYGVNS. V shed 2 bases, J shed 6 bases, and the junction held 7 bases outside the gene matches. The CDR3 length is 14 residues. The CDR3 here is CASSERRAGGEQYF. The CDR3 DNA sequence: TGTGCCAGCAGTGAACGTCGGGCAGGGGGCGAGCAGTACTTC.

This clone has at least ten counts. Other nucleotide sequences in the sample specify the same CDR3. This chain links TRBV13 with TRBJ2-2; 8 nucleotides align to TRBD2. The CDR3 is 16 residues long. V was clipped by 3 bases and J by 4 bases; unmatched bases: 7. Germline V gene lookup returns CDR1 PRHDT and CDR2 FYEKMQ (reference sequence). Here the CDR3 reads CASSLGAGVSTGELFF. The DNA for the CDR3 is TGTGCCAGCAGCTTGGGAGCGGGAGTATCCACCGGGGAGCTGTTTTTT.

V usage is TRBV5-1 and J usage is TRBJ2-1; no reliable D call. V lost 1 base, J lost 7 bases, and 15 bases lay in between. The CDR3 spans 15 residues. Germline V gene lookup returns CDR1 SGHRS and CDR2 YFSETQ. CDR3 amino acids: CASSLHIAADNEQFF. In nucleotides, the CDR3 is TGCGCCAGCAGCTTGCACATCGCGGCGGATAATGAGCAGTTCTTC.

This clone was counted between two and nine times. The J gene is TRBJ2-1, the V gene TRBV6-1; TRBD1 aligns across 9 bases. This CDR3 spans 13 amino acids. V lost 6 bases to trimming and J lost 8 bases; unmatched junction nucleotides: 5. Looked up from germline, CDR1 is MNHNS and CDR2 is SASEGT. CDR3 loop: CASRGTGTDEQFF. The CDR3 nucleotides read TGTGCCAGCAGGGGGACAGGGACCGATGAGCAGTTCTTC.

This clone was found a few times. This chain connects TRBV18 to TRBJ1-1, with D possibly matching TRBD1 (5 bases). Trimming removed 0 bases at V and 1 base at J, with 12 bases between. Germline CDR1 and CDR2: KGHSH and LQKENI. The CDR3 runs to 16 residues. CDR3 coding DNA: TGTGCCAGCTCACCACCGGGGCAGGCTCGGAACACTGAAGCTTTCTTT. Its protein is CASSPPGQARNTEAFF.

The sample holds a few counts of this clone. This chain joins TRBV5-1 and TRBJ2-5; TRBD2 agrees at 13 bases. Losses at the gene ends were 3 bases for V and 4 bases for J; bases not matched to a gene: 6. The CDR3 totals 16 residues. The germline gives CDR1 SGHRS, CDR2 YFSETQ. CDR3 in DNA: TGCGCCAGCAGCTCTGGGACTAGCGGGGCCGGAGAGACCCAGTACTTC. Translation: CASSSGTSGAGETQYF. Filled out from reference TRBV5-1 and TRBJ2-5, the complete variable domain reads KAGVTQTPRYLIKTRGQQVTLSCSPISGHRSVSWYQQTPGQGLQFLFEYFSETQRNKGNFPGRFSGRQFSNSRSEMNVSTLELGDSALYLCASSSGTSGAGETQYFGPGTRLLVL.

The V gene is TRBV18, the J gene TRBJ2-2, with 7 bases identical to TRBD1. V lost 3 bases to trimming and J lost 5 bases; unmatched junction nucleotides: 12. Per the germline V gene, CDR1 is KGHSH and CDR2 is LQKENI. The CDR3 has 17 residues. The CDR3 DNA follows: TGTGCCAGCTCACCGCCTACTTCGCAGGGGGTTACCGGGGAGCTGTTTTTT. It codes for CASSPPTSQGVTGELFF.

The rearrangement joins TRBV28 to TRBJ2-1, with 11 nucleotides matching TRBD2. This CDR3 region has 15 residues. Trimming at V came to 5 bases and at J to 4 bases, leaving 4 bases not matched to a gene. From germline, CDR1 is MDHEN and CDR2 SYDVKM. CDR3 sequence (DNA): TGTGCCAGCAGTACTCGGACTAGCGGGTACAATGAGCAGTTCTTC. Amino acid sequence: CASSTRTSGYNEQFF.

The sample holds a few counts of this clone. The chain employs TRBV5-4 and TRBJ2-1; D unresolved. CDR1 and CDR2 (germline): SGHNT, YYREEE (reference sequence). The V and J ends lost 0 bases and 6 bases respectively, with 7 bases between them. The CDR3 totals 13 residues. CDR3 in amino acids: CASSLAGLNEQFF. CDR3 coding DNA: TGTGCCAGCAGCTTGGCTGGGCTCAATGAGCAGTTCTTC.

The V call is TRBV27, the J call TRBJ1-5; D remains unclear. The V and J ends lost 5 bases and 8 bases respectively, with 19 bases between them. The germline gives CDR1 MNHEY, CDR2 SMNVEV (reference sequence). CDR3 length equals 15 residues. The DNA for the CDR3 is TGTGCCAGCAGTCCCCAGAGGAGAGGGCCGGAGCCCCAGCATTTT. This encodes CASSPQRRGPEPQHF.

Regarding this clone: Germline and junction disagree at one end, which may indicate a read error. The chain links TRBV5-4 to TRBJ1-2; D perhaps matches TRBD1 (6 bases). The germline V gene encodes CDR1 SGHNT and CDR2 YYREEE (reference sequence). This CDR3 is 17 amino acids long. CDR3 sequence: CASSHDQSDGGPYGYTF. The CDR3 bases are TGCGCCAGCAGCCACGACCAATCGGACGGGGGGCCGTATGGCTACACCTTC.

This clone was recorded a few times. J is TRBJ1-4 and V is TRBV5-1; 9 bases agree with TRBD1. This CDR3 has 16 residues. J gave up 6 bases and V 0 bases, and 6 bases lay outside the gene matches. Germline CDR1 reads SGHRS; CDR2 reads YFSETQ. CDR3 in amino acids: CASSLDLDRGYEKLFF. The CDR3 coding sequence is TGCGCCAGCAGCTTGGACCTAGACAGGGGGTATGAAAAACTGTTTTTT. Variable domain in full (rest from reference TRBV5-1 and TRBJ1-4): KAGVTQTPRYLIKTRGQQVTLSCSPISGHRSVSWYQQTPGQGLQFLFEYFSETQRNKGNFPGRFSGRQFSNSRSEMNVSTLELGDSALYLCASSLDLDRGYEKLFFGSGTQLSVL.

The V and J genes are TRBV9 and TRBJ2-7, with 9 bases aligning to TRBD1. CDR1 and CDR2 from the germline V gene are SGDLS and YYNGEE. The length of the CDR3 is 16 residues. The trim removed 3 bases at V and 0 bases at J, leaving 7 bases unmatched. CDR3 loop: CASSALPGQGSYEQYF. CDR3 in DNA: TGTGCCAGCAGCGCGTTACCGGGACAGGGCTCCTACGAGCAGTACTTC.

This clone was observed many times. The V gene is TRBV11-2, the J gene TRBJ2-3; D is perhaps TRBD2 (6 bases). The CDR3 runs 17 residues. Trimming shortened V by 5 bases and J by 0 bases, and 18 bases separated the two germline ends. Germline loops: CDR1 SGHAT, CDR2 FQNNGV. CDR3 coding DNA: TGTGCCAGCAGCCCCCCTGGGCGGGACTGGAGCACAGATACGCAGTATTTT. This encodes CASSPPGRDWSTDTQYF.

The rearrangement joins TRBV2 to TRBJ1-1, with D possibly being TRBD1 (5 bases). V dropped 1 base and J dropped 0 bases, with 6 bases sitting between them. Germline loops: CDR1 SNHLY, CDR2 FYNNEI. The CDR3 contains 14 residues. The CDR3 coding sequence is TGTGCCAGCAGTGAAGGACAGTTGAACACTGAAGCTTTCTTT. It encodes CASSEGQLNTEAFF.